One sample yielded the 31 T cell receptor beta chains listed below, sequenced in a study of T-cell reconstitution after alpha-beta-depleted transplantation in children (dated by TCRdb to 2016 to 2017). Library preparation used PCR. For sequencing, an Illumina HiSeq 2500 was employed. Molecular barcoding was employed in the preparation of TCR libraries, with unique molecular identifiers being used to normalize TCRbeta repertoire quantification. TCRdb reran the public reads through fastp at Q25 and MiXCR, keeping productive beta chains. Each entry merges the rows of one CDR3 protein and shows their most common DNA and genes. The sample table lists approximately 200,000 distinct CDR3 sequences, just over 14% of them with a count of one. The top ten clones comprise less than 15% of the sample. Sequencing used PBMCs from the stem cell graft donor, obtained from the stem cell graft. Source of these receptors: a human donor who donated a stem cell graft to a child with acute lymphoblastic leukemia.

This clonotype was seen a handful of times. This chain joins TRBV12-3 or TRBV12-4 and TRBJ1-1; 8 bases agree with TRBD1. V gave up 6 bases and J gave up 8 bases; unmatched junction bases: 8. CDR3 length: 13 residues. The CDR3 DNA follows: TGTGCCAGCAGCAAAGGACAGGGATTCGAAGCTTTCTTT. This sequence encodes CASSKGQGFEAFF.

This clonotype has more than one count but fewer than ten. CDR3 loop: CASSLTKGGYTF. The CDR3 bases are TGTGCCAGCAGCTTGACGAAGGGAGGCTACACCTTC. This chain uses TRBV7-9 with TRBJ1-2; D gene uncertain. The CDR3 extends over 12 amino acids. Between the trimmed V and J ends, which lost 3 bases and 8 bases, there was a span of 10 bases. Looked up from germline, CDR1 is SEHNR and CDR2 is FQNEAQ (reference sequence).

This clonotype was counted between two and nine times. V is TRBV4-1 and J is TRBJ2-2; 9 bases are a match to TRBD2. The CDR3 runs 18 residues. Per germline, CDR1 MGHRA and CDR2 YSYEKL. After removal of 1 base from V and 5 bases from J, the junction contained 11 bases not matched to a gene. The CDR3 spells CASSQAVAGVSGTGELFF. The DNA of the CDR3 is TGCGCCAGCAGCCAAGCGGTAGCGGGAGTCTCGGGGACCGGGGAGCTGTTTTTT.

Ten or more counts support this clonotype. This chain links TRBV5-1 with TRBJ2-1; unclear D gene. V was trimmed by 2 bases and J by 0 bases, leaving 6 bases between them. This CDR3 region has 14 residues. Germline CDR1 and CDR2: SGHRS and YFSETQ. In DNA form, the CDR3 reads TGCGCCAGCAGCTTCCAGAGCTCCTACAATGAGCAGTTCTTC. It specifies CASSFQSSYNEQFF.

Many counts were recorded for this clonotype. The chain uses TRBV11-2 and TRBJ2-7; no clear D gene. Trimming took 5 bases from V and 1 from J, leaving 12 bases between them. CDR1 and CDR2 (germline): SGHAT, FQNNGV. The CDR3 is 14 residues long. The CDR3 loop reads CASSVAWGSYEQYF. CDR3 in DNA: TGTGCCAGCAGCGTCGCTTGGGGATCCTACGAGCAGTACTTC. Drawing the rest from reference TRBV11-2 and TRBJ2-7, the complete variable domain is EAGVAQSPRYKIIEKRQSVAFWCNPISGHATLYWYQQILGQGPKLLIQFQNNGVVDDSQLPKDRFSAERLKGVDSTLKIQPAKLEDSAVYLCASSVAWGSYEQYFGPGTRLTVT.

This clonotype was picked up many times. The genes are TRBV4-1 and TRBJ2-2; 11 bases match TRBD2. From germline, CDR1 is MGHRA and CDR2 YSYEKL. The CDR3 spans 16 residues. The V and J ends lost 3 bases and 4 bases, in that order; junction bases with no gene match: 4. CDR3 nucleotides: TGCGCCAGCAGCCAGAGTAGCGGGAGGGCCACCGGGGAGCTGTTTTTT. As protein: CASSQSSGRATGELFF.

This clonotype was observed a few times. The chain is built from TRBV6-1 and TRBJ1-3; D gene unclear. The CDR3 sequence is 15 residues long. Germline-derived CDR1 and CDR2 are MNHNS and SASEGT. Trimming removed 9 bases at V and 0 bases at J, with 15 bases between. The CDR3 DNA follows: TGTGCCAGTTACGACCTTATCATCTCTGGAAACACCATATATTTT. Translating it yields CASYDLIISGNTIYF.

This clonotype was picked up a small number of times. The chain combines TRBV5-1 with TRBJ1-5; D gene uncertain. Germline CDR1 reads SGHRS; CDR2 reads YFSETQ. Trimming removed 0 bases at V and 8 bases at J, with 12 bases between. CDR3 length: 14 amino acids. CDR3 protein: CASSLGQESEPQHF. DNA of the CDR3: TGCGCCAGCAGCTTGGGGCAGGAATCAGAGCCCCAGCATTTT.

This clonotype has a count of ten or more. The chain couples TRBV5-1 to TRBJ2-1, with TRBD2 matching 7 bases. The CDR3 sequence is 15 residues long. The J segment lost 5 bases and the V segment lost 2 bases, leaving 7 bases of the junction unmatched. Germline V gene lookup returns CDR1 SGHRS and CDR2 YFSETQ. CDR3 region: CASSLYSGRDNEQFF. The CDR3 DNA is TGCGCCAGCAGCTTATATAGCGGGCGGGACAATGAGCAGTTCTTC.

This clonotype was detected a few times. J is TRBJ2-7 and V is TRBV10-3, with a tentative D call TRBD2 (5 bases). Trimming removed 0 bases at V and 6 bases at J, with 9 bases between. The CDR3 runs to 13 residues. The germline CDR1 and CDR2 sequences are ENHRY and SYGVKD. CDR3 residues: CAISESTRGEQYF. CDR3 DNA sequence: TGTGCCATCAGTGAGTCGACCCGGGGCGAGCAGTACTTC.

This chain uses TRBV28 with TRBJ1-3; 7 bases fit TRBD1. The V gene's germline CDR1 is MDHEN and CDR2 SYDVKM. The V and J ends lost 6 bases and 0 bases, in that order; junction bases with no gene match: 5. The CDR3 is 15 amino acids. The CDR3 region has the DNA TGTGCCAGCAGCAACAGGGGCCTCTCTGGAAACACCATATATTTT. It translates to CASSNRGLSGNTIYF. Using reference TRBV28 and TRBJ1-3 for the parts outside the CDR3, the full variable domain is DVKVTQSSRYLVKRTGEKVFLECVQDMDHENMFWYRQDPGLGLRLIYFSYDVKMKEKGDIPEGYSVSREKKERFSLILESASTNQTSMYLCASSNRGLSGNTIYFGEGSWLTVV.

This clonotype was seen only once. CDR3 in amino acids: CACPGGWGGEAFF. The CDR3 DNA reads TGTGCCTGCCCCGGAGGTTGGGGTGGTGAAGCTTTCTTT. The J gene is TRBJ1-1, the V gene TRBV30, with unresolved D. V lost 6 bases and J lost 7, with 18 bases in between. The germline V gene encodes CDR1 GTSNPN and CDR2 SVGIG (reference sequence). The CDR3 is 13 amino acids. Supplemented by reference TRBV30 and TRBJ1-1, the full variable domain reads SQTIHQWPATLVQPVGSPLSLECTVEGTSNPNLYWYRQAAGRGLQLLFYSVGIGQISSEVPQNLSASRPQDRQFILSSKKLLLSDSGFYLCACPGGWGGEAFFGQGTRLTVV.

The table lists this clonotype with many counts. This chain links TRBV12-3 or TRBV12-4 with TRBJ2-4, with 12 positions matching TRBD2. The CDR3 covers 18 residues. With 4 bases clipped from V and 0 bases from J, the junction kept 7 bases outside the gene matches. The CDR3 bases are TGTGCCAGCAGTTCGCCGGGACTAGCGGGTTTAGCCAAAAACATTCAGTACTTC. It is translated as CASSSPGLAGLAKNIQYF.

This clonotype has at least ten counts. This chain uses TRBV6-5 with TRBJ2-3; tentatively, D is TRBD2 (5 bases). CDR3 length: 15 amino acids. Trimming removed 1 base from V and 2 bases from J, with 10 bases in between. The germline gives CDR1 MNHEY, CDR2 SVGAGI. CDR3 sequence (DNA): TGTGCCAGCAGTTACTTGGTCGGGGACACAGATACGCAGTATTTT. Translated, it gives CASSYLVGDTDTQYF.

This clonotype was recorded many times. V gene TRBV11-3 combines with J gene TRBJ2-2; D uncertain. The CDR3 has 14 amino acids. V dropped 2 bases and J dropped 1 base, with 5 bases sitting between them. The germline CDR1 and CDR2 sequences are SGHNT and YENEEA. CDR3 in amino acids: CASSLQGNTGELFF. DNA for the CDR3: TGTGCCAGCAGCTTACAAGGGAACACCGGGGAGCTGTTTTTT.

This clonotype was picked up many times. The rearrangement joins TRBV29-1 to TRBJ1-2; possibly TRBD1 for D (5 bases). Trimming stripped 7 bases from V and 8 bases from J, with 20 bases between. CDR3 size: 13 residues. Germline V CDR1 and CDR2: SQVTM, ANQGSEA. This chain's CDR3 is CSGRDRRAGGYTF. In DNA, the CDR3 is TGCAGCGGGAGGGACCGAAGGGCCGGGGGCTACACCTTC.

This clonotype was detected ten times or more. The chain employs TRBV7-8 and TRBJ2-1; D possibly corresponds to TRBD2 (5 bases). Germline-derived CDR1 and CDR2 are SGHVS and FQNEAQ. This CDR3 has 15 amino acids. The V and J ends lost 1 base and 2 bases respectively, with 9 bases between them. DNA for the CDR3: TGTGCCAGCAGCTTAGACGGGGAACCCTACAATGAGCAGTTCTTC. Protein sequence: CASSLDGEPYNEQFF.

This clonotype was observed at least ten times. The rearrangement uses TRBV28 and TRBJ2-7; the match to TRBD2 covers 11 bases. V was pared by 4 bases and J by 4 bases, with 9 bases of the junction left unmatched. The CDR3 length is 16 residues. Germline CDR1 reads MDHEN; CDR2 reads SYDVKM. DNA for the CDR3: TGTGCCAGCAGTTCGCAACTAGCGGGAGTTATATACGAGCAGTACTTC. Protein: CASSSQLAGVIYEQYF.

This clonotype was seen many times. The chain links TRBV21-1 to TRBJ1-2. TRBV21-1 is a pseudogene segment. The CDR3 sequence is 15 residues long. DNA for the CDR3: TGTGCCAGCAGCAAATTACGGGGGCCGGGAGGTGGCTACACCTTC. This codes for CASSKLRGPGGGYTF.

As for this clonotype: A much larger clonotype is one base distant, so this may be a read error. DNA of the CDR3: TGTGCCAGCAGCTCGACGGGGGCCAAACCTGAAGCTTTCTTT. Protein sequence: CASSSTGAKPEAFF. The chain employs TRBV11-1 and TRBJ1-1; the D gene is possibly TRBD1 (6 bases). Trimming pared 4 bases from V and 6 bases from J, leaving 15 bases between. Germline CDR1 SGHAT, CDR2 FQDESV (reference sequence). The length of the CDR3 is 14 residues.

This clonotype was seen many times. The rearrangement joins TRBV4-1 to TRBJ2-1, with TRBD2 identical over 11 bases. The junction had 19 bases not matched to a gene; V was cut back by 6 bases and J by 6 bases. This CDR3 contains 19 residues. Germline-derived CDR1 and CDR2 are MGHRA and YSYEKL. CDR3 in DNA: TGCGCCAGCAGACTTAGGACAGGGCAACTAGCGGGAGCCTCCAATGAGCAGTTCTTC. The encoded protein is CASRLRTGQLAGASNEQFF.

This clonotype was found many times. This sequence joins TRBV5-5 and TRBJ1-1; TRBD1 matches 8 bases. Germline V lookup: CDR1 SGHKS, CDR2 YYEKEE (reference sequence). V shed 3 bases, J shed 4 bases, and the junction held 8 bases outside the gene matches. The CDR3 runs 15 residues. CDR3: CASSSTGDLGTEAFF. The CDR3, as DNA: TGTGCCAGCAGCTCGACAGGGGATTTAGGCACTGAAGCTTTCTTT.

In its sample, this clonotype was seen a few times. The chain uses TRBV5-1 and TRBJ1-3; 7 bases are a match to TRBD1. This CDR3 is built from 15 residues. The J segment lost 4 bases and the V segment lost 2 bases, leaving 6 bases of the junction unmatched. CDR1 SGHRS and CDR2 YFSETQ come from the germline V gene. CDR3 loop: CASSFATGDGNTIYF. In DNA, the CDR3 is TGCGCCAGCAGCTTTGCTACAGGGGACGGAAACACCATATATTTT.

This clonotype was counted many times. This chain connects TRBV9 to TRBJ2-3, with TRBD2 identical over 7 bases. CDR1 is SGDLS and CDR2 is YYNGEE in the germline V gene. The CDR3 covers 15 residues. V lost 3 bases, J lost 4 bases, and 8 bases stayed unmatched. Here the CDR3 DNA reads TGTGCCAGCAGCGCCACGGCGGGAGTAGCAGATACGCAGTATTTT. It encodes CASSATAGVADTQYF.

This clonotype appeared many times. V is TRBV12-3 or TRBV12-4 and J is TRBJ2-2; D is unclear. V was trimmed by 1 base and J by 1 base, leaving 10 bases between them. The CDR3 length is 16 residues. The CDR3: CASSLVASGNTGELFF. CDR3 sequence (DNA): TGTGCCAGCAGTTTAGTCGCCTCCGGGAACACCGGGGAGCTGTTTTTT.

This clonotype was seen many times. The DNA of the CDR3 is TGTGCCAGCAGCTTTGGTATGGAGAACACTGAAGCTTTCTTT. Protein product: CASSFGMENTEAFF. The chain combines TRBV7-9 with TRBJ1-1; D is undetermined. CDR3 length: 14 residues. Trimming cost V 3 bases and J 1 base, with 9 bases left between them. Looked up from germline, CDR1 is SEHNR and CDR2 is FQNEAQ (reference sequence).

Details on this clonotype: A much larger clone differs from this one at a single base, so this may be a read error. The rearrangement links TRBV12-3 or TRBV12-4 to TRBJ2-1; TRBD2 might be the D (6 bases). The CDR3 extends over 14 amino acids. V was cut by 9 bases and J by 8 bases, with 20 bases left in between. In nucleotides, the CDR3 is TGTGCCAGTGGATTAGCGGAAACTTACTATGAGCAGTTCTTC. Its translation: CASGLAETYYEQFF.

This clonotype was counted a few times. The chain combines TRBV4-1 with TRBJ1-1; TRBD1 might be the D (6 bases). This CDR3 region has 15 residues. Trimming took off 1 base at V and 5 bases at J, with 14 bases between the two ends. Per germline, CDR1 MGHRA and CDR2 YSYEKL. The DNA of the CDR3 is TGCGCCAGCAGCCAAGGTCGGGGGGGCAGGACTGAAGCTTTCTTT. Translating gives CASSQGRGGRTEAFF.

This clonotype has at least ten counts. The chain couples TRBV5-1 to TRBJ2-5, with D unclear. V dropped 3 bases and J dropped 0 bases, with 6 bases sitting between them. Looked up from germline, CDR1 is SGHRS and CDR2 is YFSETQ. This CDR3 is built from 13 residues. This CDR3 is CASSWADQETQYF. Here the CDR3 DNA reads TGCGCCAGCAGCTGGGCCGACCAAGAGACCCAGTACTTC.

This clonotype has at least ten counts. The chain is built from TRBV7-2 and TRBJ2-1; 12 positions agree with TRBD2. V shed 0 bases and J 8 bases; nucleotides not matched to a gene: 8. CDR3 length: 17 amino acids. Germline V gene lookup returns CDR1 SGHTA and CDR2 FQGNSA. The CDR3 loop is CASSLALLAGGGDEQFF. The DNA for the CDR3 is TGTGCCAGCAGCTTAGCGCTTCTAGCGGGAGGGGGGGATGAGCAGTTCTTC.

This clonotype was seen repeatedly, ten times or more. The gene calls are TRBV11-2 and TRBJ2-7, with 11 bases that match TRBD2. Trimming cost V 0 bases and J 5 bases; bases outside gene matches: 6. Germline assignment: CDR1 SGHAT and CDR2 FQNNGV. The CDR3 length is 16 residues. CDR3 coding DNA: TGTGCCAGCAGCTTAGAACGAAGACTAGCGGGAAACGAGCAGTACTTC. Translating gives CASSLERRLAGNEQYF.